This T cell receptor (beta chain) was observed in a study of blood T cell repertoires in COVID-19. Original data processing: Nucleated cell number was recorded as an estimate derived from reference gene primer amplification. TCRdb keeps only in-frame clones here, not all; method: immunoSEQ multiplex PCR. The V and J calls and clone size were taken over from that table, and D and trimming were inferred from the DNA. The sample has more than 200,000 clones; roughly 82% are singletons. Looked up from germline, CDR1 is KGHSH and CDR2 is LQKENI. CDR3 length: 14 residues. After removal of 3 bases from V and 8 bases from J, the junction contained 9 bases not matched to a gene.

What was sequenced was peripheral blood. The source of this sequence is a woman aged 40 to 50 who had recovered from COVID-19. The chain couples TRBV18 to TRBJ1-1, with 7 bases that match TRBD1. The DNA for the CDR3 is TGTGCCAGCTCACCGACGACAGGGCAACAAGAAGCTTTCTTT. Its protein is CASSPTTGQQEAFF.